This passage covers 10 T cell receptor beta chains from one sample sequenced in a study of beta chain features in type 1 diabetes (dated by TCRdb to the late 2010s). The receptor library was made with the immunoSEQ multiplex PCR assay. The entire amount of isolated RNA was reverse transcribed using the High Capacity cDNA Reverse Transcription Kit, so the sequenced TCRB transcripts were expressed ones. TCRdb re-hosts the immuneACCESS table, in-frame sequences only. Its copies lack some clones; in the studies checked, an unresolved V gene accounts for under half of them, and the cause for the rest is not known. The sample table shows 250,000 to 350,000 clones, and roughly 15% are seen once. 6.7% of the sample goes to the ten largest clones. Specimen: central memory CD4+ T cells from blood. The source is a man aged 25-45 years in good health.

The rearrangement uses TRBV19 and TRBJ1-1; D call uncertain. CDR1 and CDR2 from the germline V gene are LNHDA and SQIVND (reference sequence). The CDR3 totals 16 residues. Trimming took 0 bases from V and 1 from J, leaving 12 bases between them. The CDR3 here is CASSIDGSASNTEAFF. Written as DNA, the CDR3 is TGTGCCAGTAGTATAGATGGGTCCGCCTCGAACACTGAAGCTTTCTTT.

This sequence joins TRBV19 and TRBJ2-3; TRBD1 matches at 9 bases. The germline V gene encodes CDR1 LNHDA and CDR2 SQIVND (reference sequence). The CDR3 has 14 amino acids. Losses at the gene ends were 9 bases for V and 6 bases for J; bases not matched to a gene: 10. CDR3 coding DNA: TGTGCCAGCCAGGACAGGGGTCGTCGGGATACGCAGTATTTT. It yields the protein CASQDRGRRDTQYF.

V is TRBV6-1 and J is TRBJ1-5; 7 nucleotides align to TRBD1. Trimming cost V 1 base and J 11 bases; bases outside gene matches: 5. Germline V gene lookup returns CDR1 MNHNS and CDR2 SASEGT. This CDR3 is built from 13 residues. CDR3 region: CASSEEPTGSQHF. As DNA, the CDR3 is TGTGCCAGCAGTGAAGAACCGACAGGGTCCCAGCATTTT.

The table lists this clone with many counts. The V gene is TRBV10-3, the J gene TRBJ2-5, with D maybe TRBD2 (6 bases). The V and J ends lost 0 bases and 4 bases respectively, with 9 bases between them. The CDR3 length is 14 residues. The germline V gene has CDR1 ENHRY and CDR2 SYGVKD. This chain's CDR3 is CAISESDGRETQYF. CDR3 coding DNA: TGTGCCATCAGTGAGTCGGACGGGAGAGAGACCCAGTACTTC.

This clone was seen a few times. CDR3 region: CASGRLHPSTGELFF. The CDR3 coding sequence is TGTGCCAGCGGGCGGCTTCATCCTAGTACCGGGGAGCTGTTTTTT. The chain joins TRBV6-5 to TRBJ2-2; D remains ambiguous. Germline CDR1 is MNHEY and CDR2 is SVGAGI. The V end lost 8 bases, the J end lost 5 bases, and 18 bases lay between the germline ends. This CDR3 comprises 15 residues.

The chain recombines TRBV15 with TRBJ2-5; TRBD2 might be the D (5 bases). CDR1 LNHNV and CDR2 YYDKDF come from the germline V gene (reference sequence). This CDR3 is 14 amino acids long. V gave up 8 bases and J gave up 4 bases, with 17 bases separating them. The CDR3 DNA is TGTGCCACCTCCCCCCCTAGCCGGGGAGAGACCCAGTACTTC. Translated, it gives CATSPPSRGETQYF.

The V call is TRBV5-4, the J call TRBJ1-5, with D unresolved. This CDR3 comprises 14 residues. Germline CDR1 and CDR2: SGHNT and YYREEE (reference sequence). The V and J ends lost 1 base and 3 bases respectively, with 8 bases between them. This chain's CDR3 is CASSLFGYNQPQHF. The CDR3 nucleotides read TGTGCCAGCAGCTTGTTCGGCTACAATCAGCCCCAGCATTTT.

The chain combines TRBV11-2 with TRBJ2-2; the D gene could be TRBD1 or TRBD2 (5 bases each). Germline V CDR1 and CDR2: SGHAT, FQNNGV. The length of the CDR3 is 15 residues. V was clipped by 5 bases and J by 4 bases, with 14 bases between them. The CDR3 here is CASSLPGPVTGELFF. CDR3 coding DNA: TGTGCCAGCAGCCTCCCGGGACCGGTCACCGGGGAGCTGTTTTTT.

This clone occurred many times. The chain employs TRBV7-6 and TRBJ2-1; 8 nucleotides match TRBD2. Germline V gives CDR1 SGHVS, CDR2 FNYEAQ. J lost 15 bases, V lost 5 bases, and 12 bases had no gene match. The CDR3 runs to 13 residues. The CDR3 spells CASSAGRGGRGFF. The DNA for the CDR3 is TGTGCCAGCAGCGCTGGCCGGGGGGGACGTGGGTTCTTC.

This clone has a count of ten or more. The chain employs TRBV5-6 and TRBJ2-4; no definite D call. This CDR3 spans 14 amino acids. Germline V CDR1 and CDR2: SGHDT, YYEEEE. V was clipped by 1 base and J by 2 bases, with 7 bases between them. CDR3 sequence (DNA): TGTGCCAGCAGCTTGATGGGGACCAAAAACATTCAGTACTTC. It is translated as CASSLMGTKNIQYF.